This T cell receptor (beta chain) emerged from a study of OX40 agonist ivuxolimab in advanced cancers. Study-wide points: In general, CD8+ T cells held more expanded clones than CD4+ did, on average. Researchers did not establish what antigens the expanded peripheral T cells target.

The CDR3 consists of 17 residues. With V trimmed by 4 bases and J by 4 bases, 12 bases remained unmatched. The germline CDR1 and CDR2 sequences are SGHVS and FQNEAQ. Measured with immunoSEQ multiplex PCR; TCRdb has only the in-frame clones, and not every one. Of about 7,000 clones detected, approximately 80% appear once; the ten largest clones hold 35% to 40%. Comment on this clone: Its specificity is not known.

The sequence came from an adult with an advanced solid tumor such as melanoma, head and neck, liver or kidney cancer. The V gene is TRBV7-8, the J gene TRBJ2-3; 9 bases match TRBD2. The sample here was CD4+ or CD8+ T cells sorted from blood, taken in a trial of the OX40 agonist ivuxolimab. CDR3: CASSSPHSGRAADTQYF. The CDR3 coding sequence is TGTGCCAGCAGCTCCCCACATAGCGGGAGAGCGGCAGATACGCAGTATTTT.